One sample yielded the 10 T cell receptor beta chains listed below, sequenced in a study of cytomegalovirus exposure and HLA in healthy donors. Primers included in the PCR were 60 Vbeta and 13 Jbeta primers. The repertoire was sequenced with immunoSEQ multiplex PCR; TCRdb's copy has only in-frame clones and lacks some. The sample records approximately 51,000 clones, approximately 68% being singletons. Sequenced material: PBMCs. All receptors derive from a man in his thirties or forties in good health and CMV-seronegative.

The rearrangement joins TRBV6-6 to TRBJ2-7; 9 bases align to TRBD2. With 4 bases clipped from V and 3 bases from J, the junction kept 10 bases outside the gene matches. The CDR3 totals 16 residues. Germline lookup yields CDR1 MNHNY and CDR2 SVGAGI (reference sequence). The CDR3 DNA follows: TGTGCCAGCAGTTCAAGTAGCGGGAGTGGGATCTACGAGCAGTACTTC. Encoded protein: CASSSSSGSGIYEQYF.

This chain connects TRBV5-1 to TRBJ2-5; 7 bases fit TRBD1. V trimming: 7 bases; J trimming: 2 bases; junction bases outside the gene matches: 8. Germline CDR1 reads SGHRS; CDR2 reads YFSETQ. The CDR3 sequence is 14 residues long. Here the CDR3 reads CASGPGQIQETQYF. The CDR3 region has the DNA TGCGCCAGCGGGCCGGGACAGATACAAGAGACCCAGTACTTC. The full variable domain, completed using reference TRBV5-1 and TRBJ2-5, is KAGVTQTPRYLIKTRGQQVTLSCSPISGHRSVSWYQQTPGQGLQFLFEYFSETQRNKGNFPGRFSGRQFSNSRSEMNVSTLELGDSALYLCASGPGQIQETQYFGPGTRLLVL.

This clone was seen more than once but under ten times. The J gene is TRBJ1-1, the V gene TRBV10-3; TRBD1 matches at 7 bases. CDR1 ENHRY and CDR2 SYGVKD come from the germline V gene. Trimming took 3 bases from V and 1 from J; bases not matched to a gene: 5. The CDR3 contains 15 residues. Here the CDR3 reads CAISDQDRTNTEAFF. As DNA, the CDR3 is TGTGCCATCAGTGACCAGGACAGGACGAACACTGAAGCTTTCTTT.

V gene TRBV6-6 combines with J gene TRBJ2-3; D might be TRBD1 (6 bases). The CDR3 extends over 15 amino acids. V lost 2 bases and J lost 4, with 13 bases in between. CDR1 is MNHNY, CDR2 SVGAGI, per germline (reference sequence). The CDR3, as DNA: TGTGCCAGCAGTTACGGGGGAGAGGGGGCAGATACGCAGTATTTT. Translating gives CASSYGGEGADTQYF.

The J gene is TRBJ1-1, the V gene TRBV30, with 9 bases fitting TRBD1. Unmatched junction bases numbered 14, after V lost 4 bases and J lost 5 bases. The CDR3 extends over 16 amino acids. Germline assignment: CDR1 GTSNPN and CDR2 SVGIG (reference sequence). The CDR3: CAWTDSAGTGRTEAFF. CDR3 in DNA: TGTGCCTGGACCGATTCGGCCGGGACAGGGAGGACTGAAGCTTTCTTT. Looking up the rest from reference TRBV30 and TRBJ1-1 gives the full variable domain: SQTIHQWPATLVQPVGSPLSLECTVEGTSNPNLYWYRQAAGRGLQLLFYSVGIGQISSEVPQNLSASRPQDRQFILSSKKLLLSDSGFYLCAWTDSAGTGRTEAFFGQGTRLTVV.

The V and J genes are TRBV4-1 and TRBJ1-4; the match to TRBD1 covers 7 bases. Germline loops: CDR1 MGHRA, CDR2 YSYEKL. J lost 8 bases, V lost 4 bases, and 7 bases had no gene match. This CDR3 spans 14 amino acids. The CDR3 sequence is CASSPLHRGEKLFF. The CDR3 DNA sequence: TGCGCCAGCAGCCCGCTTCACAGGGGAGAAAAACTGTTTTTT.

This clone appeared a few times. The chain uses TRBV6-5 and TRBJ1-5; 9 nucleotides align to TRBD1. Losses at the gene ends were 5 bases for V and 9 bases for J; bases not matched to a gene: 5. The germline gives CDR1 MNHEY, CDR2 SVGAGI. CDR3 length equals 13 residues. For the CDR3, the DNA is TGTGCCAGCAGTCGGACAGGGGTATGGCCCCAGCATTTT. This codes for CASSRTGVWPQHF.

The chain joins TRBV7-9 to TRBJ1-5; 10 positions match TRBD1. CDR1 is SEHNR and CDR2 is FQNEAQ in the germline V gene (reference sequence). Trimming cost V 4 bases and J 4 bases; bases outside gene matches: 1. The CDR3 has 14 residues. In DNA form, the CDR3 reads TGTGCCAGCAGCTCGGGACAGGGGAATCAGCCCCAGCATTTT. This codes for CASSSGQGNQPQHF.

In DNA form, the CDR3 reads TGTGCCAGCAAACGGGACATACAAGAGACCCAGTACTTC. Protein sequence: CASKRDIQETQYF. This chain connects TRBV6-5 to TRBJ2-5; perhaps TRBD1 as D (6 bases). CDR3 length: 13 amino acids. V lost 7 bases, J lost 2 bases, and 11 bases lay in between. Germline V gene lookup returns CDR1 MNHEY and CDR2 SVGAGI.

This clone was seen just once. V and J are TRBV29-1 and TRBJ2-7; 13 bases fit TRBD2. CDR3 length equals 14 residues. J lost 2 bases, V lost 4 bases, and 2 bases had no gene match. The V gene's germline CDR1 is SQVTM and CDR2 ANQGSEA. CDR3 DNA: TGCAGCGTTGGGGGACTAGCGGGGACCTACGAGCAGTACTTC. Translation gives CSVGGLAGTYEQYF.